Listed below are T cell receptor beta chains from one sample, sequenced in a study of cytomegalovirus exposure and HLA in healthy donors. The repertoire was sequenced with immunoSEQ multiplex PCR; TCRdb's copy has only in-frame clones and lacks some. Counted here are 100,000 or so clones, roughly two thirds occurring once; the ten biggest clones make up about 3.5%. The sequencing sample was made of PBMCs. All receptors come from a man aged 35-49 years in good health and CMV-seronegative. The CDR3 runs from the conserved cysteine through the conserved F or W. A D gene is named only where the DNA matches it firmly. For some rows the clone size is stated as once, few or many, or as a class when expanded; others skip it.

TRBJ1-4 | - | few | TRBV4-1 | 13 | CASSGIMDEKLFF | TGCGCCAGCTCAGGGATTATGGATGAAAAACTGTTTTTT
TRBJ1-2 | - | once | TRBV12-5 | 13 | CASGAEVWYGYTF | TGTGCTAGTGGTGCAGAAGTCTGGTATGGCTACACCTTC
TRBJ1-5 | - | once | TRBV7-2 | 15 | CASSLQGLGDQPQHF | TGTGCCAGCAGCTTACAGGGGTTAGGGGATCAGCCCCAGCATTTT
TRBJ1-5 | TRBD1 | - | TRBV5-1 | 15 | CASSQGGGSNQPQHF | TGCGCCAGCAGCCAAGGGGGCGGCAGCAATCAGCCCCAGCATTTT
TRBJ1-2 | TRBD1 | once | TRBV7-8 | 16 | CASSQTPGQGVYGYTF | TGTGCCAGCAGTCAGACACCGGGACAGGGGGTCTATGGCTACACCTTC
TRBJ2-7 | TRBD1 | - | TRBV11-2 | 15 | CASSSRQGGSYEQYF | TGTGCCAGCAGCTCAAGACAGGGTGGCTCCTACGAGCAGTACTTC
TRBJ1-6 | TRBD1 | few | TRBV4-1 | 16 | CASSQVGGDGNSPLHF | TGCGCCAGCAGCCAAGTAGGGGGCGACGGTAATTCACCCCTCCACTTT
TRBJ2-3 | - | few | TRBV6-1 | 15 | CASSGLQGSTDTQYF | TGTGCCAGCAGCGGCTTACAGGGAAGCACAGATACGCAGTATTTT
TRBJ1-1 | TRBD1 | - | TRBV13 | 15 | CASSAAGQGNTEAFF | TGTGCCAGCAGCGCCGCGGGACAGGGGAACACTGAAGCTTTCTTT
TRBJ1-2 | - | - | TRBV27 | 14 | CASSLGSLRGGYTF | TGTGCCAGCAGTTTGGGCAGCCTCAGGGGTGGCTACACCTTC
TRBJ2-7 | - | - | TRBV11-2 | 13 | CASSLVARSEQYF | TGTGCCAGCAGCTTAGTTGCGCGATCCGAGCAGTACTTC
TRBJ2-7 | TRBD2 | - | TRBV5-6 | 15 | CASSPSLAGGLEQYF | TGTGCCAGCAGCCCGTCACTAGCGGGGGGGCTCGAGCAGTACTTC
TRBJ2-7 | TRBD1 | - | TRBV10-2 | 12 | CASRTGALEQYF | TGCGCCAGCAGAACAGGGGCCCTCGAGCAGTACTTC
TRBJ2-7 | - | - | TRBV18 | 15 | CASSPEGTRVREQYF | TGTGCCAGCTCACCCGAGGGGACAAGGGTTAGGGAGCAGTACTTC
TRBJ2-3 | TRBD2 | - | TRBV7-2 | 15 | CASSSSGGAGDTQYF | TGTGCCAGCAGCTCCAGCGGGGGGGCCGGAGATACGCAGTATTTT
TRBJ1-5 | TRBD1 | - | TRBV7-2 | 16 | CASSSGTVLGNQPQHF | TGTGCCAGCAGCTCCGGGACAGTTTTGGGCAATCAGCCCCAGCATTTT
TRBJ2-3 | TRBD2 | - | TRBV7-2 | 16 | CASSLRLAGGRDTQYF | TGTGCCAGCAGCCTACGCCTAGCGGGGGGGCGAGATACGCAGTATTTT
TRBJ1-5 | - | - | TRBV6-6 | 11 | CASSEGRPQHF | TGTGCCAGCAGTGAGGGAAGGCCCCAGCATTTT
TRBJ2-1 | TRBD2 | few | TRBV28 | 18 | CASSLGGLAGTSYNEQFF | TGTGCCAGCAGTTTAGGGGGACTAGCGGGAACCTCCTACAATGAGCAGTTCTTC
TRBJ2-5 | - | - | TRBV19 | 14 | CASSIGGVIETQYF | TGTGCCAGTAGTATAGGGGGGGTGATCGAGACCCAGTACTTC
TRBJ2-7 | - | - | TRBV5-1 | 13 | CASTGPGFDEQYF | TGCGCCAGCACCGGGCCAGGGTTTGACGAGCAGTACTTC
TRBJ1-5 | - | - | TRBV28 | 13 | CASSAPPDQPQHF | TGTGCCAGCAGCGCCCCTCCGGATCAGCCCCAGCATTTT
TRBJ1-5 | - | - | TRBV2 | 15 | CASSPTGRTNQPQHF | TGTGCCAGCAGCCCTACTGGGCGCACCAATCAGCCCCAGCATTTT
TRBJ1-2 | - | once | TRBV4-1 | 13 | CASSQVGGGGYTF | TGCGCCAGCAGCCAAGTTGGCGGAGGGGGCTACACCTTC
TRBJ2-3 | - | - | TRBV5-1 | 16 | CASSLVVSLAGDTQYF | TGCGCCAGCAGCTTGGTTGTCTCTCTTGCCGGGGATACGCAGTATTTT
TRBJ1-1 | - | - | TRBV18 | 13 | CASSPSGVTEAFF | TGTGCCAGCTCACCATCAGGGGTGACTGAAGCTTTCTTT
TRBJ1-6 | TRBD1 | - | TRBV2 | 15 | CASSGAGGTNSPLHF | TGTGCCAGCAGTGGGGCAGGGGGCACGAATTCACCCCTCCACTTT
TRBJ2-7 | TRBD2 | - | TRBV13 | 15 | CASSSSSSGGYEQYF | TGTGCCAGCAGTTCATCGTCTAGCGGGGGGTACGAGCAGTACTTC
TRBJ1-4 | - | once | TRBV7-9 | 17 | CASSFPGERLSGEKLFF | TGTGCCAGCAGCTTCCCCGGGGAGCGTCTGTCGGGGGAGAAACTGTTTTTT
TRBJ2-7 | - | few | TRBV5-5 | 17 | CASSWNPGTAQVDEQYF | TGTGCCAGCAGCTGGAACCCCGGGACTGCCCAGGTTGACGAGCAGTACTTC
TRBJ2-3 | TRBD1 | - | TRBV4-3 | 14 | CASSLGQGTDTQYF | TGCGCCAGCAGCCTCGGACAGGGCACAGATACGCAGTATTTT
TRBJ1-1 | - | once | TRBV28 | 14 | CASTQGQENTEAFF | TGTGCCAGCACCCAGGGCCAGGAGAACACTGAAGCTTTCTTT
TRBJ2-7 | - | - | TRBV6-5 | 12 | CASRSGPYEQYF | TGTGCCAGCAGGTCAGGTCCCTACGAGCAGTACTTC
TRBJ1-2 | - | - | TRBV5-6 | 13 | CASSLAGPYGYTF | TGTGCCAGCAGCTTGGCAGGGCCCTATGGCTACACCTTC
TRBJ1-2 | - | few | TRBV4-1 | 11 | CASSQEGGYTF | TGCGCCAGCAGCCAAGAGGGCGGCTACACCTTC
TRBJ1-5 | TRBD1 | - | TRBV19 | 15 | CASSADRAFNQPQHF | TGTGCCAGTAGTGCCGACAGGGCCTTTAATCAGCCCCAGCATTTT
TRBJ1-5 | - | - | TRBV2 | 11 | CASSDGQPQHF | TGTGCCAGCAGTGACGGTCAGCCCCAGCATTTT
TRBJ2-3 | TRBD2 | few | TRBV10-2 | 15 | CASSPAAGGTDTQYF | TGCGCCAGCAGCCCGGCAGCGGGGGGCACAGATACGCAGTATTTT
TRBJ1-6 | - | - | TRBV4-3 | 17 | CASSQERPSFLYSPLHF | TGCGCCAGCAGCCAAGAGAGGCCGAGCTTTCTTTATTCACCCCTCCACTTT
TRBJ1-4 | TRBD1 | - | TRBV14 | 14 | CASSAIQGGEKLFF | TGTGCCAGCAGCGCCATTCAGGGGGGTGAAAAACTGTTTTTT
TRBJ2-2 | TRBD1 | few | TRBV7-3 | 14 | CASSTTGVGGELFF | TGTGCCAGCAGCACGACAGGGGTAGGCGGGGAGCTGTTTTTT
TRBJ1-2 | - | - | TRBV6-5 | 13 | CASSLGQLYGYTF | TGTGCCAGCAGCTTAGGACAGCTCTATGGCTACACCTTC
TRBJ1-5 | - | - | TRBV14 | 17 | CASRPGHRHHSNQPQHF | TGTGCCAGCCGGCCGGGACACCGACACCATAGCAATCAGCCCCAGCATTTT
TRBJ2-3 | TRBD1 | - | TRBV11-3 | 15 | CASSPGQGRADTQYF | TGTGCCAGCAGCCCCGGACAGGGTCGAGCAGATACGCAGTATTTT
TRBJ1-6 | - | few | TRBV5-4 | 13 | CASQGQNNSPLHF | TGTGCCAGCCAGGGGCAAAATAATTCACCCCTCCACTTT
TRBJ1-1 | - | - | TRBV6-6 | 13 | CASSHPGGFEAFF | TGTGCCAGCAGTCACCCGGGGGGGTTTGAAGCTTTCTTT
TRBJ2-7 | TRBD1 | once | TRBV5-6 | 14 | CASSTGQPSYEQYF | TGTGCCAGCAGCACGGGACAGCCGTCCTACGAGCAGTACTTC
TRBJ1-2 | - | - | TRBV4-1 | 17 | CASSPFSGPGVNYGYTF | TGCGCCAGCAGCCCCTTTTCTGGTCCGGGGGTTAACTATGGCTACACCTTC
TRBJ2-7 | - | - | TRBV4-1 | 13 | CASSQARAYEQYF | TGCGCCAGCAGCCAAGCCAGGGCCTACGAGCAGTACTTC
TRBJ2-5 | - | - | TRBV28 | 14 | CASRGWRGRETQYF | TGTGCCAGCAGAGGTTGGCGGGGTAGGGAGACCCAGTACTTC
TRBJ2-2 | - | - | TRBV5-1 | 15 | CASSIDYMNTGELFF | TGCGCCAGCAGCATCGACTATATGAACACCGGGGAGCTGTTTTTT
TRBJ1-5 | - | once | TRBV19 | 15 | CASSISRAFNQPQHF | TGTGCCAGTAGTATATCCAGGGCATTCAATCAGCCCCAGCATTTT
TRBJ2-1 | TRBD1 | - | TRBV4-2 | 16 | CASSQDTRGPYNEQFF | TGTGCCAGCAGCCAAGATACCAGGGGGCCCTACAATGAGCAGTTCTTC
TRBJ1-4 | - | once | TRBV7-9 | 13 | CSSSQPGERKLFF | TGTTCCAGCAGCCAACCCGGGGAGAGGAAACTGTTTTTT
TRBJ1-2 | TRBD1 | - | TRBV6-1 | 15 | CASIPILTGEGGYTF | TGTGCCAGCATCCCGATTTTGACAGGGGAGGGCGGCTACACCTTC
TRBJ2-7 | TRBD2 | - | TRBV28 | 14 | CASSPRTSDYEQYF | TGTGCCAGCAGCCCCCGGACTAGCGACTACGAGCAGTACTTC
TRBJ1-2 | - | - | TRBV2 | 13 | CASSEAGIGRYTF | TGTGCCAGCAGTGAGGCCGGGATAGGGCGCTACACCTTC
TRBJ1-3 | - | - | TRBV6-5 | 14 | CASSRRQAGNTIYF | TGTGCCAGCAGTAGAAGACAGGCTGGAAACACCATATATTTT
TRBJ1-4 | TRBD1 | - | TRBV5-4 | 15 | CASSSPGQGGEKLFF | TGTGCCAGCAGCTCGCCGGGACAGGGGGGGGAAAAACTGTTTTTT
TRBJ1-1 | - | - | TRBV5-1 | 17 | CASSLRPAPRGATEAFF | TGCGCCAGCAGCTTGAGGCCAGCCCCCCGGGGAGCCACTGAAGCTTTCTTT